Listed below are T cell receptor beta chains from one sample, sequenced in a study of blood T cell repertoires in COVID-19. Profiling relied on immunoSEQ multiplex PCR, and the TCRdb table lists in-frame clones only, not all of them. The data show about 140,000 clones, approximately 80% seen once. The sample taken for sequencing was peripheral blood. The receptor set was obtained from a woman in her forties or fifties with acute or convalescent COVID-19. Both conserved end residues are part of each CDR3. D genes are given only for firm matches. Part of the rows lack a size; the others show once, few, many or a class for expanded clones.

D	V	J	size	CDR3	DNA
TRBD1	TRBV4-3	TRBJ1-3	NA	CASSPGTGSSGNTIYF	TGCGCCAGCAGCCCCGGGACAGGGAGCTCTGGAAACACCATATATTTT
NA	TRBV28	TRBJ2-1	NA	CASREQGLTQFF	TGTGCCAGCAGAGAACAGGGCTTGACTCAGTTCTTC
TRBD1	TRBV19	TRBJ1-2	NA	CASSTRTGGSGYTF	TGTGCCAGTAGTACACGGACAGGGGGCTCTGGCTACACCTTC
NA	TRBV2	TRBJ1-1	NA	CASSPPTGNTEAFF	TGTGCCAGCAGCCCACCGACAGGAAACACTGAAGCTTTCTTT
NA	TRBV5-8	TRBJ2-3	few	CASSLGSSLAHDTQYF	TGTGCCAGCAGCTTGGGATCTTCTCTAGCCCACGATACGCAGTATTTT
TRBD2	TRBV7-8	TRBJ2-3	NA	CASSVLAGGLDTQYF	TGTGCCAGCAGCGTTTTAGCGGGGGGGTTAGATACGCAGTATTTT
TRBD1	TRBV14	TRBJ1-2	NA	CASSLPGQNYGYTF	TGTGCCAGCAGCCTACCGGGACAGAACTATGGCTACACCTTC
TRBD1	TRBV28	TRBJ1-4	once	CASSSHGGVLQGKLFF	TGTGCCAGCAGCTCTCACGGGGGTGTCCTACAGGGGAAACTGTTTTTT
NA	TRBV5-6	TRBJ2-1	NA	CASSPVGGANYNEQFF	TGTGCCAGCAGCCCCGTAGGGGGGGCCAACTACAATGAGCAGTTCTTC
TRBD2	TRBV9	TRBJ2-7	NA	CASSVGLAGGDEQYF	TGTGCCAGCAGCGTAGGGCTAGCGGGGGGTGACGAGCAGTACTTC
NA	TRBV24-1	TRBJ2-2	few	CATSDLISPGELFF	TGTGCCACCAGTGATTTAATTTCTCCCGGGGAGCTGTTTTTT
TRBD1	TRBV6-5	TRBJ2-3	few	CASSYPGTATDTQYF	TGTGCCAGCTCGTACCCCGGGACAGCCACAGATACGCAGTATTTT
NA	TRBV12-3/TRBV12-4	TRBJ1-5	NA	CARSLGGAQPQHF	TGTGCCAGGTCCTTGGGGGGAGCTCAGCCCCAGCATTTT
NA	TRBV3-1/TRBV3-2	TRBJ1-3	NA	CASSHSSPGNTIYF	TGTGCCAGCAGCCATAGTTCGCCGGGAAACACCATATATTTT
TRBD2	TRBV7-3	TRBJ2-1	NA	CASSPGLAGDYNEQFF	TGTGCCAGCAGCCCCGGTCTTGCGGGGGACTACAATGAGCAGTTCTTC
NA	TRBV19	TRBJ1-2	NA	CASSRGGSDGYTF	TGTGCCAGTAGTCGTGGGGGGTCAGATGGCTACACCTTC
NA	TRBV3-1/TRBV3-2	TRBJ1-2	NA	CASSQDVEGSDYGYTF	TGTGCCAGCAGCCAAGATGTGGAGGGATCGGACTATGGCTACACCTTC
TRBD1	TRBV28	TRBJ2-7	NA	CASSVGQGGRKYF	TGTGCCAGCAGTGTGGGACAGGGGGGAAGAAAGTACTTC
NA	TRBV7-2	TRBJ2-2	NA	CASSSPFGANTGELFF	TGTGCCAGCAGCTCACCGTTCGGTGCGAACACCGGGGAGCTGTTTTTT
TRBD1	TRBV10-3	TRBJ2-2	NA	CAINKDRPNTGELFF	TGTGCCATCAATAAGGACAGGCCGAACACCGGGGAGCTGTTTTTT
NA	TRBV19	TRBJ2-7	NA	CASSIGDSYEQYF	TGTGCCAGTAGTATAGGAGACAGCTACGAGCAGTACTTC
NA	TRBV6-5	TRBJ1-1	NA	CASTLTVSRTEAFF	TGTGCCAGCACTTTGACAGTAAGTCGAACTGAAGCTTTCTTT
TRBD1	TRBV28	TRBJ1-6	NA	CASSPATGQGNNSPLHF	TGTGCCAGCAGTCCCGCAACGGGACAGGGGAATAATTCACCCCTCCACTTT
NA	TRBV7-2	TRBJ1-4	few	CASSLGTRPGDLKDEKLFF	TGTGCCAGCAGCTTAGGCACTCGGCCGGGGGATCTGAAGGATGAAAAACTGTTTTTT
NA	TRBV7-3	TRBJ2-1	NA	CASSLDVGTTYNEQFF	TGTGCCAGCAGCTTAGACGTCGGGACAACATACAATGAGCAGTTCTTC
NA	TRBV9	TRBJ1-4	few	CASSADSSNEKLFF	TGTGCCAGCAGCGCAGACAGCTCTAATGAAAAACTGTTTTTT
TRBD1	TRBV5-5	TRBJ1-1	NA	CASSPTGQGGFTEAFF	TGTGCCAGCAGCCCCACGGGACAGGGAGGTTTCACTGAAGCTTTCTTT
NA	TRBV30	TRBJ1-2	NA	CAWTVADLANYGYTF	TGTGCCTGGACAGTCGCCGACCTAGCTAACTATGGCTACACCTTC
NA	TRBV18	TRBJ1-1	NA	CASSPSGGTEAFF	TGTGCCAGCTCACCGTCCGGGGGGACTGAAGCTTTCTTT
NA	TRBV5-1	TRBJ1-1	NA	CASSYPREVPEAFF	TGCGCCAGCAGCTACCCCCGGGAGGTACCTGAAGCTTTCTTT
NA	TRBV28	TRBJ2-1	NA	CASTRLDPHEQFF	TGTGCCAGCACCCGTCTAGACCCCCATGAGCAGTTCTTC
NA	TRBV18	TRBJ1-4	few	CASSLTGQANEKLFF	TGTGCCAGCTCACTGACCGGCCAGGCTAATGAAAAACTGTTTTTT
NA	TRBV19	TRBJ1-1	NA	CASMEVNIAEAFF	TGTGCCAGTATGGAGGTAAACATCGCTGAAGCTTTCTTT
TRBD1	TRBV9	TRBJ2-1	NA	CASSVGQGAVGEQFF	TGTGCCAGCAGCGTCGGCCAGGGGGCAGTAGGGGAGCAGTTCTTC
NA	TRBV7-9	TRBJ2-7	NA	CASSSASGVLYEQYF	TGTGCCAGCAGCTCTGCCTCGGGGGTACTCTACGAGCAGTACTTC
TRBD1	TRBV5-6	TRBJ2-2	NA	CASRFWTGFGELFF	TGTGCCAGCAGATTCTGGACAGGGTTCGGGGAGCTGTTTTTT
TRBD1	TRBV9	TRBJ1-1	few	CASSSRDRGRDTEAFF	TGTGCCAGCAGCTCCCGGGACAGGGGGCGCGACACTGAAGCTTTCTTT
TRBD2	TRBV19	TRBJ2-1	NA	CASSIPTSGGPWSSYNEQFF	TGTGCCAGTAGTATACCAACTAGCGGGGGGCCCTGGAGCTCCTACAATGAGCAGTTCTTC
NA	TRBV4-2	TRBJ1-3	NA	CASSQRGVNSGNTIYF	TGTGCCAGCAGCCAAAGAGGAGTGAACTCTGGAAACACCATATATTTT
NA	TRBV19	TRBJ2-2	NA	CASREGNLYGELFF	TGTGCCAGTAGGGAGGGAAATCTGTACGGGGAGCTGTTTTTT
TRBD2	TRBV19	TRBJ2-1	once	CASSLAGAYYNEQFF	TGTGCCAGTAGCCTAGCGGGGGCATACTACAATGAGCAGTTCTTC
NA	TRBV2	TRBJ1-1	NA	CASSDFDTEAFF	TGTGCCAGCAGTGATTTCGACACTGAAGCTTTCTTT
NA	TRBV19	TRBJ2-3	NA	CASSSGGYDTQYF	TGTGCCAGTAGTAGCGGGGGCTACGATACGCAGTATTTT
NA	TRBV19	TRBJ1-2	once	CASSIGPTANYGYTF	TGTGCCAGTAGTATAGGTCCCACAGCTAACTATGGCTACACCTTC
NA	TRBV7-9	TRBJ2-5	NA	CASSPPSQGKETQYF	TGTGCCAGCAGCCCCCCCTCACAGGGAAAAGAGACCCAGTACTTC
NA	TRBV2	TRBJ2-3	NA	CASSLLVTDTQYF	TGTGCCAGCAGTTTACTAGTCACAGATACGCAGTATTTT
TRBD1	TRBV6-2/TRBV6-3	TRBJ1-2	NA	CASSRTGGAGYTF	TGTGCCAGCAGCCGGACAGGGGGCGCTGGCTACACCTTC
NA	TRBV18	TRBJ1-5	NA	CASSPTGTLWNSNQPQHF	TGTGCCAGCTCACCGACAGGTACGTTGTGGAATAGCAATCAGCCCCAGCATTTT
NA	TRBV6-6	TRBJ2-5	NA	CASSTNREGLETQYF	TGTGCCAGCAGTACCAACAGGGAAGGGTTGGAGACCCAGTACTTC
NA	TRBV27	TRBJ1-6	NA	CASSRQFSYNSPLHF	TGTGCCAGCAGTCGACAGTTTTCCTATAATTCACCCCTCCACTTT
TRBD1	TRBV10-3	TRBJ1-5	once	CAIRDRNQPQHF	TGTGCCATCAGGGACAGGAATCAGCCCCAGCATTTT
NA	TRBV5-6	TRBJ2-5	NA	CASSLTETQYF	TGTGCCAGCAGCCTAACAGAGACCCAGTACTTC
TRBD1	TRBV27	TRBJ1-1	NA	CASSLGTGPTEAFF	TGTGCCAGCAGTCTAGGGACAGGGCCCACTGAAGCTTTCTTT
NA	TRBV12-2	TRBJ1-6	few	CASRPTGGPFSPLHF	TGTGCAAGTCGCCCGACAGGGGGCCCTTTTTCACCCCTCCACTTT
NA	TRBV14	TRBJ2-1	NA	CASSQGDFRVRVF	TGTGCCAGCAGCCAAGGGGACTTCAGGGTCAGGGTCTTC
NA	TRBV18	TRBJ2-3	NA	CASSPGALARSPGDTQYF	TGTGCCAGCTCACCGGGCGCGCTAGCGCGATCACCCGGGGATACGCAGTATTTT
TRBD1	TRBV27	TRBJ1-2	NA	CASSFVGQGAYGYTF	TGTGCCAGCAGTTTCGTAGGACAGGGGGCCTATGGCTACACCTTC
TRBD2	TRBV6-5	TRBJ2-3	many	CASSYKRGPTDTQYF	TGTGCCAGCAGTTACAAGCGGGGGCCCACAGATACGCAGTATTTT
TRBD2	TRBV6-1	TRBJ2-1	few	CASSEAQNGGSSQFF	TGTGCCAGCAGTGAAGCGCAAAACGGGGGGTCAAGTCAGTTCTTC
NA	TRBV9	TRBJ1-1	NA	CASSVGFGEDTEAFF	TGTGCCAGCAGCGTAGGTTTTGGCGAGGACACTGAAGCTTTCTTT